This T cell receptor beta chain was documented in a study of PD-L1 blockade in urothelial cancer. The wider study: About 90% of the 29 patients were men whose urothelial cancer was bladder-origin. Analyses used blood from 3 weeks (second dose) and 6 weeks after treatment start.

The CDR3 loop spans 12 amino acids. The germline gives CDR1 SGHTA, CDR2 FQGNSA. V lost 4 bases, J lost 7 bases, and 10 bases lay in between. Clones were sequenced by immunoSEQ multiplex PCR, and TCRdb holds only the in-frame ones, with some missing. The top ten clones hold about 14% of a sample with tens of thousands of clones, 70% to 90% of them seen once. Noted time point: pretreatment peripheral blood. This sample comprised PBMCs, obtained around atezolizumab (anti-PD-L1) treatment. The rearrangement joins TRBV7-2 to TRBJ1-1, with D perhaps TRBD1 (5 bases). This clonotype was obtained from a woman aged 55-69 years with urothelial cancer. As DNA, the CDR3 is TGTGCCAGCAGCTGGAGGGGCCTTGAAGCTTTCTTT. Protein product: CASSWRGLEAFF.